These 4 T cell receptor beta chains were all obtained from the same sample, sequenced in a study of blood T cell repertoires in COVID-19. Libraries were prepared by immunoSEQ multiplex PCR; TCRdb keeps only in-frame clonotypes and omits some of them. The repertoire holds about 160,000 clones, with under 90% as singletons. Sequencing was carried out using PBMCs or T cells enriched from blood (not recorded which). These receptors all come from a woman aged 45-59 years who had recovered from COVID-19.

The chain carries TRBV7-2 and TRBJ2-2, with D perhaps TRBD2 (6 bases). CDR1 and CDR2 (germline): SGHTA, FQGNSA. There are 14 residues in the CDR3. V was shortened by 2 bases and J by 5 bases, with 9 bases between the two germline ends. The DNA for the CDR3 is TGTGCCAGCAGCTTAATAGGGAGGACCGGGGAGCTGTTTTTT. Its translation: CASSLIGRTGELFF.

The CDR3 protein is CASSPTTSGGPRARELFF. The CDR3 nucleotides read TGTGCCAGCAGCCCCACGACTAGCGGGGGGCCAAGGGCCCGGGAGCTGTTTTTT. This chain joins TRBV7-2 and TRBJ2-2; TRBD2 agrees at 13 bases. Germline lookup yields CDR1 SGHTA and CDR2 FQGNSA. Losses at the gene ends were 5 bases for V and 9 bases for J; bases not matched to a gene: 15. This CDR3 has 18 residues. Based on the CDR3 plus reference TRBV7-2 and TRBJ2-2, the full variable domain is GAGVSQSPSNKVTEKGKDVELRCDPISGHTALYWYRQSLGQGLEFLIYFQGNSAPDKSGLPSDRFSAERTGGSVSTLTIQRTQQEDSAVYLCASSPTTSGGPRARELFFGEGSRLTVL.

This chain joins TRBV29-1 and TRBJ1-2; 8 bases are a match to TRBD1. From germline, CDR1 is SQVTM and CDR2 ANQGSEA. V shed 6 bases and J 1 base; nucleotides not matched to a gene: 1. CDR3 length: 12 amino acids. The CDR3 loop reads CSVTGGNYGYTF. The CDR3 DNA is TGCAGCGTCACAGGGGGTAACTATGGCTACACCTTC.

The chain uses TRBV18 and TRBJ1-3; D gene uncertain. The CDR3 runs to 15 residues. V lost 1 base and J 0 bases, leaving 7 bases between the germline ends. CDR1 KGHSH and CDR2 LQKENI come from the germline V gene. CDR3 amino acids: CASSPLVLSGNTIYF. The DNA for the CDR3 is TGTGCCAGCTCACCACTAGTACTCTCTGGAAACACCATATATTTT.